The present entry profiles one T cell receptor beta chain with its context. The antigen is undetermined. The data originate from a study of OX40 agonist ivuxolimab in advanced cancers. In the study overall: At 0.01 to 10 mg/kg, ivuxolimab was administered intravenously to patients every 2 weeks. People who had prior anti-PD-1, anti-PD-L1 or anti-CTLA-4 therapy could take part, and under 45% had some. Study outcomes and limitations: At 0.1 to 3.0 mg/kg, CD4+ and CD8+ blood T cells expanded clonally by week 6.

Some clones are missing from TCRdb's copy, which holds only in-frame ones; the method was immunoSEQ multiplex PCR. This repertoire shows tens of thousands of clones, around 84% found once; its top ten account for 2% to 2.5%. This clonotype was obtained from an adult with an advanced solid tumor such as melanoma, head and neck, liver or kidney cancer. The material was CD4+ or CD8+ T cells sorted from blood, obtained in a trial of the OX40 agonist ivuxolimab.

As DNA, the CDR3 is TGTGCCAGCAGCTACGGTCGGGAGACCCAGTACTTC. Its translation is CASSYGRETQYF. The chain uses TRBV4-2 and TRBJ2-5; D gene uncertain. The V gene's germline CDR1 is LGHNA and CDR2 YNFKEQ. Trimming removed 5 bases from V and 5 bases from J, with 9 bases in between. The CDR3 spans 12 residues.